A selection of T cell receptor beta chains follows, all from one sample in a study of CD8 T cells in ankylosing spondylitis. Each CDR3 protein gets one entry after TCRdb re-called the 5' RACE reads with MiXCR. The sample has a few hundred thousand distinct CDR3 sequences, about 16% seen once. Sequenced material: blood, either unsorted or a sorted T cell fraction (not recorded which). Receptors were obtained from a male donor with ankylosing spondylitis. Each CDR3 is given with its conserved first and last residue. D genes are given only for firm matches. Clone size appears in some rows only: once, few, many, or a class for an expanded clone.

D: TRBD1
J: TRBJ2-1
length: 17
V: TRBV27
size: NA
CDR3: CASSRTNDRGGLGEQFF
DNA: TGTGCCAGCAGCCGAACTAACGACAGGGGGGGGTTAGGTGAGCAGTTCTTC

D: TRBD1
J: TRBJ2-7
length: 14
V: TRBV5-1
size: few
CDR3: CASSWGTESYEQYF
DNA: TGCGCCAGCAGTTGGGGGACAGAATCCTACGAGCAGTACTTC

D: NA
J: TRBJ2-1
length: 17
V: TRBV4-1
size: NA
CDR3: CASSQEAFTNSYNERFF
DNA: TGCGCCAGCAGCCAAGAGGCTTTCACAAACTCCTACAATGAGCGTTTCTTC

D: NA
J: TRBJ2-5
length: 15
V: TRBV29-1
size: once
CDR3: CSVEGTRGRQETQYF
DNA: TGCAGCGTTGAAGGGACTCGGGGCAGACAAGAGACCCAGTACTTC

D: NA
J: TRBJ1-1
length: 14
V: TRBV10-3
size: few
CDR3: CAISADTLNTEAFF
DNA: TGTGCCATCAGTGCTGACACCTTGAACACTGAAGCTTTCTTT

D: NA
J: TRBJ1-1
length: 13
V: TRBV27
size: few
CDR3: CASSFSRDTEAFF
DNA: TGTGCCAGCAGTTTTAGTCGGGACACTGAAGCTTTCTTT

D: NA
J: TRBJ2-3
length: 11
V: TRBV12-3/TRBV12-4
size: many
CDR3: CASSFGEEQYF
DNA: TGTGCCAGCAGTTTTGGAGAGGAGCAGTATTTT

D: NA
J: TRBJ1-1
length: 16
V: TRBV7-9
size: NA
CDR3: CASSLTRISLNTEAFF
DNA: TGTGCCAGCAGCTTAACCCGCATAAGTTTGAACACTGAAGCTTTCTTT

D: TRBD2
J: TRBJ2-1
length: 14
V: TRBV20-1
size: NA
CDR3: CSASGLASYNEQFF
DNA: TGCAGTGCTTCGGGACTAGCATCCTACAATGAGCAGTTCTTC

D: NA
J: TRBJ2-4
length: 13
V: TRBV6-1
size: NA
CDR3: CASSEEGWHIQYF
DNA: TGTGCCAGCAGTGAAGAAGGGTGGCACATTCAGTACTTC

D: TRBD2
J: TRBJ2-1
length: 16
V: TRBV20-1
size: many
CDR3: CSARPTSGAAYNEQFF
DNA: TGCAGTGCTAGGCCTACTAGCGGAGCCGCCTACAATGAGCAGTTCTTC

D: TRBD1
J: TRBJ1-3
length: 13
V: TRBV29-1
size: few
CDR3: CSVTGVAGNTIYF
DNA: TGCAGCGTTACAGGGGTAGCTGGAAACACCATATATTTT

D: NA
J: TRBJ2-1
length: 14
V: TRBV7-9
size: few
CDR3: CASSQGGIYNEQFF
DNA: TGTGCCAGCAGCCAAGGAGGTATCTACAATGAGCAGTTCTTC

D: NA
J: TRBJ1-1
length: 17
V: TRBV6-2/TRBV6-3
size: few
CDR3: CASSQARVTATNTEAFF
DNA: TGTGCCAGCAGCCAAGCCCGAGTCACAGCGACTAACACTGAAGCTTTCTTT

D: NA
J: TRBJ2-1
length: 13
V: TRBV7-9
size: few
CDR3: CASSSRLTNEQFF
DNA: TGTGCCAGCAGCTCCAGACTCACCAATGAGCAGTTCTTC

D: NA
J: TRBJ1-1
length: 15
V: TRBV5-1
size: many
CDR3: CASSEFGTSITEAFF
DNA: TGCGCCAGCAGCGAGTTCGGGACGTCTATCACTGAAGCTTTCTTT

D: TRBD2
J: TRBJ2-2
length: 15
V: TRBV4-1
size: NA
CDR3: CASRLAGESTGELFF
DNA: TGCGCCAGCAGGCTAGCGGGAGAGAGCACCGGGGAGCTGTTTTTT

D: NA
J: TRBJ1-1
length: 16
V: TRBV6-1
size: few
CDR3: CASRAALEGMNTEAFF
DNA: TGTGCCAGCAGGGCAGCCTTGGAGGGGATGAACACTGAAGCTTTCTTT

D: NA
J: TRBJ2-5
length: 14
V: TRBV6-1
size: NA
CDR3: CASSDQGVGETQYF
DNA: TGTGCCAGCAGTGATCAGGGAGTCGGGGAGACCCAGTACTTC

D: NA
J: TRBJ2-3
length: 16
V: TRBV27
size: few
CDR3: CASSGLDRAPTDTQYF
DNA: TGTGCCAGCAGTGGACTAGACAGGGCCCCCACAGATACGCAGTATTTT

D: TRBD1
J: TRBJ1-2
length: 13
V: TRBV11-2
size: NA
CDR3: CASSLHGTDGYTF
DNA: TGTGCCAGCAGCTTACACGGGACAGATGGCTACACCTTC

D: NA
J: TRBJ1-1
length: 18
V: TRBV5-6
size: NA
CDR3: CASSSVGRRGEVYPEAFF
DNA: TGTGCCAGCAGCTCGGTCGGGCGGCGAGGGGAAGTGTACCCTGAAGCTTTCTTT

D: NA
J: TRBJ1-1
length: 13
V: TRBV29-1
size: NA
CDR3: CSVEAHPNTEAFF
DNA: TGCAGCGTTGAAGCGCATCCGAACACTGAAGCTTTCTTT

D: NA
J: TRBJ2-1
length: 14
V: TRBV29-1
size: few
CDR3: CSVETGGVYNEQFF
DNA: TGCAGCGTTGAAACGGGCGGGGTCTACAATGAGCAGTTCTTC

D: NA
J: TRBJ1-2
length: 14
V: TRBV27
size: few
CDR3: CASSQQGATYGYTF
DNA: TGTGCCAGCAGTCAACAGGGAGCGACGTATGGCTACACCTTC

D: TRBD2
J: TRBJ2-1
length: 16
V: TRBV15
size: many
CDR3: CATSRDYGGGADEQFF
DNA: TGTGCCACCAGCAGAGATTACGGCGGGGGGGCAGATGAGCAGTTCTTC